A single sample gave rise to the 9 T cell receptor beta chains below, sequenced in a study of CD8 T cells in ankylosing spondylitis. TCRdb reanalysed the 5' RACE reads using MiXCR and keeps one entry per CDR3 protein. The data hold roughly 120,000 distinct CDR3 sequences, with approximately 15% observed a single time. The sequenced sample was blood, either unsorted or a sorted T cell fraction (not recorded which). All receptors derive from a female donor with ankylosing spondylitis or in good health (not recorded which).

This clonotype was counted ten times or more. The chain has TRBV12-3 or TRBV12-4 and TRBJ2-7, with 11 bases identical to TRBD2. The CDR3 is 16 amino acids. J was trimmed by 6 bases and V by 5 bases; bases with no gene match: 12. The CDR3 DNA follows: TGTGCCAGCAGTCGGCCAGGCCTAGCGGGAGGTGGCGAGCAGTACTTC. Its translation: CASSRPGLAGGGEQYF.

This CDR3 is CASSTLQGALNQPQHF. The CDR3, as DNA: TGTGCCAGCAGTACGCTCCAGGGGGCCCTCAATCAGCCCCAGCATTTT. The V call is TRBV27, the J call TRBJ1-5; 8 nucleotides line up with TRBD1. The CDR3 runs to 16 residues. Germline V gene sequence: CDR1 MNHEY, CDR2 SMNVEV (reference sequence). Unmatched junction bases numbered 9, after V lost 5 bases and J lost 3 bases.

This clonotype was recorded at least ten times. This chain connects TRBV5-1 to TRBJ2-1, with 11 nucleotides matching TRBD2. Trimming took 4 bases from V and 10 from J; bases not matched to a gene: 4. Germline V gene sequence: CDR1 SGHRS, CDR2 YFSETQ. The CDR3 is 13 residues long. The DNA of the CDR3 is TGCGCCAGCAGCCAGGGACTAGCGGAAGAGCAGTTCTTC. It yields the protein CASSQGLAEEQFF.

This clonotype has a count of ten or more. The chain links TRBV12-3 or TRBV12-4 to TRBJ2-7; D could derive from TRBD1 or TRBD2 (5 bases each). V was pared by 6 bases and J by 4 bases, with 16 bases between. CDR3 length: 14 amino acids. The CDR3 DNA reads as TGTGCCAGCAGCCCCTTCCAGGGACCTTACGAGCAGTACTTC. Its protein product is CASSPFQGPYEQYF.

This clonotype occurred many times. V is TRBV20-1 and J is TRBJ1-1; D call uncertain. Germline CDR1 and CDR2: DFQATT and SNEGSKA (reference sequence). This CDR3 region has 11 residues. V was cut by 6 bases and J by 6 bases, with 11 bases left in between. CDR3: CSAVRVPEAFF. CDR3 nucleotides: TGCAGTGCCGTTAGGGTCCCTGAAGCTTTCTTT.

This clonotype was counted a few times. The chain has TRBV5-1 and TRBJ2-7, with 8 bases aligning to TRBD1. Germline CDR1 reads SGHRS; CDR2 reads YFSETQ. CDR3 length equals 14 residues. V lost 7 bases to trimming and J lost 6 bases; unmatched junction nucleotides: 12. CDR3 DNA sequence: TGCGCCAGCTCGATCCAGGGGGCGAAGTTCGAGCAGTACTTC. It yields the protein CASSIQGAKFEQYF.

This clonotype has only a few counts. V gene TRBV7-3 combines with J gene TRBJ2-1; TRBD1 matches at 8 bases. Germline loops: CDR1 SGHTA, CDR2 FQGTGA. This CDR3 contains 16 residues. With 5 bases clipped from V and 0 bases from J, the junction kept 6 bases outside the gene matches. In DNA form, the CDR3 reads TGTGCCAGCAGCCCAGAAACAGGGGGCTCCTACAATGAGCAGTTCTTC. It codes for CASSPETGGSYNEQFF.

This clonotype was counted ten times or more. The rearrangement uses TRBV10-3 and TRBJ2-3, with no clear D. The CDR3 spans 12 residues. Trimming left V 10 bases short and J 4 bases short, with 12 bases between. The germline V gene encodes CDR1 ENHRY and CDR2 SYGVKD. The CDR3 region is CATSQAPDTQYF. The CDR3 nucleotides are TGTGCCACCTCACAAGCGCCAGATACGCAGTATTTT.

As for this clonotype: The junction differs from germline at one of its ends, possibly a read error. The chain uses TRBV11-2 and TRBJ1-3; D gene ambiguous. The germline CDR1 and CDR2 sequences are SGHAT and FQNNGV. CDR3 size: 15 residues. The CDR3 here is CAGSHQDLGGNTIYF. CDR3 DNA: TGTGCCGGCAGCCACCAGGACCTTGGGGGAAACACCATATATTTT.